This T cell receptor (beta chain) stems from a study of T cells after posttransplantation cyclophosphamide. General study results and limits: Skin or GI-infiltrating T cells shared few TRB sequences with blood. Later post-transplant blood repertoires were often dominated by donor CD8+ memory clones. Recipient CMV seropositivity and CMV reactivation strongly tracked TRB clonality.

This clone was counted ten times or more. Its antigen is not identified. Some clones are missing from TCRdb's copy, which holds only in-frame ones; the method was immunoSEQ multiplex PCR. The sample has around 26,000 clones, none seen only once. Busulfan-fludarabine conditioning, marrow transplant, and cyclophosphamide on days +3 and +4 were administered. Germline values: CDR1 MGHRA, CDR2 YSYEKL. This CDR3 region has 13 residues. V was pared by 1 base and J by 8 bases, with 11 bases between. The chain combines TRBV4-1 with TRBJ1-2; D is unresolved. This TCR was sampled from a young adult male patient who received an allogeneic stem cell transplant from a related donor, was CMV-positive, and had no GVHD. Part of the T cell pool may stem from the graft donor. The source material was PBMCs, sampled after allogeneic stem cell transplant with posttransplant cyclophosphamide. The CDR3 DNA reads TGCGCCAGCAGCCAAGTTCGGGGAAGCGGCTACACCTTC. Protein sequence: CASSQVRGSGYTF.